A selection of T cell receptor beta chains follows, all from one sample in a study of human thymus T cells. The method was immunoSEQ multiplex PCR; TCRdb's version includes in-frame clones alone and lacks a portion of them. The table records under 150,000 clones, around 94% of them present only once. What was sequenced was thymus tissue. Source of these receptors: a boy under three years old with a congenital heart defect but otherwise immunologically healthy. Each CDR3 is given with its conserved first and last residue. Each record gives: V gene, J gene, clone size, CDR3 length, D gene, CDR3 protein, CDR3 DNA. The D gene is left open where the match is weak. A row's size may be missing; if present it is once, few, many or a size class.

TRBV13	TRBJ2-7	few	13	.	CASSHDSSYEQYF	TGTGCCAGCAGCCACGACAGTTCCTACGAGCAGTACTTC
TRBV5-1	TRBJ1-6	.	14	.	CASSLETGSSPLHF	TGCGCCAGCAGCTTGGAGACAGGCAGTTCACCCCTCCACTTT
TRBV7-8	TRBJ1-5	.	16	.	CASSFLRGLGDQPQHF	TGTGCCAGCAGCTTCCTCCGAGGCCTGGGGGATCAGCCCCAGCATTTT
TRBV18	TRBJ1-3	.	18	TRBD1	CASSPQFKTGAAGNTIYF	TGTGCCAGCTCACCACAGTTCAAAACAGGGGCTGCTGGAAACACCATATATTTT
TRBV5-6	TRBJ1-3	once	17	TRBD1	CASSSGTGISSGNTIYF	TGTGCCAGCAGCTCCGGGACAGGAATCAGCTCTGGAAACACCATATATTTT
TRBV4-2	TRBJ2-5	.	15	.	CASSQDQDMGETQYF	TGTGCCAGCAGCCAAGATCAGGACATGGGAGAGACCCAGTACTTC
TRBV28	TRBJ1-2	.	17	.	CASSLTGIGSQNYGYTF	TGTGCCAGCAGTCTCACAGGGATCGGATCCCAGAACTATGGCTACACCTTC
TRBV7-9	TRBJ1-2	.	14	.	CASSPGGSRYGYTF	TGTGCCAGCAGCCCCGGTGGCAGCCGGTATGGCTACACCTTC
TRBV28	TRBJ2-5	.	17	TRBD2	CASSSLGLEDLQETQYF	TGTGCCAGCAGTTCCTTAGGACTAGAGGACTTACAAGAGACCCAGTACTTC
TRBV11-3	TRBJ1-6	.	15	.	CASSLVPFPNSPLHF	TGTGCCAGCAGCTTAGTTCCGTTCCCCAATTCACCCCTCCACTTT